This T cell receptor (beta chain) was identified in a study of blood T cell repertoires in COVID-19. Turning to the study itself: The cDNA or gDNA used as material had been derived from T cells, B-cell-depleted T cells, or PBMCs.

In germline, CDR1 is MDHEN, CDR2 SYDVKM. J lost 3 bases, V lost 8 bases, and 5 bases had no gene match. The CDR3 runs to 13 residues. Per the authors' pipeline: Amplification from reference gene primers served as the basis for estimated nucleated cell counts. The assay was immunoSEQ multiplex PCR, and TCRdb's table has in-frame clones only and misses some. V, J and clone size were drawn from that table, and D and trimming were deduced from the DNA. The repertoire consists of some 54,000 clones, with just under 90% occurring once and the leading ten covering approximately 8.1%. Sequenced material: peripheral blood. V and J are TRBV28 and TRBJ1-2; 8 bases are shared with TRBD1. This TCR was recovered from a man older than 75 with active or convalescent COVID-19. The DNA for the CDR3 is TGTGCCAGCCTCGACAGGGGATACTATGGCTACACCTTC. Its protein is CASLDRGYYGYTF.